This paragraph reports one TCR beta chain. No antigen is known for it. Germline-derived CDR1 and CDR2 are LNHNV and YYDKDF (reference sequence). The CDR3 is 17 amino acids. The trim removed 0 bases at V and 7 bases at J, leaving 13 bases unmatched. The data derive from a study of cytomegalovirus exposure and HLA in healthy donors. At the level of the study: A later analysis reported the same platform for the 90 to 150 validation repertoires and the 666 first-cohort repertoires.

TCRdb's copy holds only in-frame clones and misses some; the assay was immunoSEQ multiplex PCR. The sample includes 220,000 or so clones, about 90% of them seen just once. A roughly 120-subject validation cohort, separate from the approximately 670-subject first cohort, supplied the donors. Study findings and constraints: The study put 150 to 200 TCR beta chains on its list as cytomegalovirus-associated. Across donors, most TCRs were seen rarely, yet some public ones were widespread.

Sequenced input: PBMCs. The chain employs TRBV15 and TRBJ1-2; 8 positions agree with TRBD1. The sequence derives from a woman in her late teens or twenties in good health and CMV-seronegative. The CDR3: CATSRDRRTGTPSGYTF. In DNA, the CDR3 is TGTGCCACCAGCAGAGATCGTCGGACAGGGACGCCTTCTGGCTACACCTTC.